The clone carrying this T cell receptor (beta chain) has only one observation. What it binds is not known. CDR1 and CDR2 (germline): SEHNR, FQNEAQ (reference sequence). There are 15 residues in the CDR3. The junction had 4 bases not matched to a gene; V was cut back by 5 bases and J by 4 bases. The sample is drawn from a study of OX40 agonist ivuxolimab in advanced cancers. General observations from the study: The study did not work out the antigen specificity of the expanded peripheral T cells.

Repertoires were generated with immunoSEQ multiplex PCR, while TCRdb's copy carries only in-frame clones and drops some. The sample comprises about 51,000 clones, 85% to 90% of which are singletons, and around 3.5% rests with the top ten. The TCR comes from an adult with an advanced solid tumor such as melanoma, head and neck, liver or kidney cancer. This chain connects TRBV7-9 to TRBJ2-1; 11 nucleotides agree with TRBD2. The sequences come from CD4+ or CD8+ T cells sorted from blood, collected in a trial of the OX40 agonist ivuxolimab. Here the CDR3 reads CASSVGTSGYNEQFF. As DNA, the CDR3 is TGTGCCAGCAGCGTAGGGACTAGCGGATACAATGAGCAGTTCTTC. Combining the CDR3 with reference TRBV7-9 and TRBJ2-1 gives the whole variable domain DTGVSQNPRHKITKRGQNVTFRCDPISEHNRLYWYRQTLGQGPEFLTYFQNEAQLEKSRLLSDRFSAERPKGSFSTLEIQRTEQGDSAMYLCASSVGTSGYNEQFFGPGTRLTVL.